Listed below are T cell receptor beta chains from one sample, sequenced in a study of blood T cell repertoires in COVID-19. The data were produced by immunoSEQ multiplex PCR, yet TCRdb's version contains in-frame clones alone and is incomplete. This table holds about 260,000 clones, about 80% found once. The material sequenced was PBMCs or T cells enriched from blood (not recorded which). The receptor set was obtained from a young man with acute COVID-19. The CDR3 runs from the conserved cysteine through the conserved F or W. Each record gives: CDR3 protein, CDR3 DNA, clone size, D gene, V gene, J gene. A D gene is named only where the DNA matches it firmly. Where a row states a size, it is once, few, many or the class of an expanded clone; other rows omit it.

CDR3aa: CASSIQGGTEQFF
CDR3nt: TGTGCCAGCAGCATCCAAGGGGGCACTGAGCAGTTCTTC
abundance: NA
d_gene: TRBD1
v_gene: TRBV9
j_gene: TRBJ2-1

CDR3aa: CASSTRQGSSQDTQYF
CDR3nt: TGTGCCAGCAGTACCCGACAGGGATCTTCACAAGATACGCAGTATTTT
abundance: once
d_gene: TRBD1
v_gene: TRBV27
j_gene: TRBJ2-3

CDR3aa: CASSEDGREYYGYTF
CDR3nt: TGTGCCAGCAGTGAGGATGGGAGGGAGTACTATGGCTACACCTTC
abundance: NA
d_gene: NA
v_gene: TRBV6-4
j_gene: TRBJ1-2

CDR3aa: CASSSGQTDYYGYTF
CDR3nt: TGTGCCAGCAGTTCAGGGCAGACCGACTACTATGGCTACACCTTC
abundance: NA
d_gene: NA
v_gene: TRBV6-2/TRBV6-3
j_gene: TRBJ1-2

CDR3aa: CASSSSGGSYGYTF
CDR3nt: TGTGCCAGCAGCTCATCGGGGGGGAGCTATGGCTACACCTTC
abundance: NA
d_gene: NA
v_gene: TRBV5-1
j_gene: TRBJ1-2

CDR3aa: CASSVVSGNGGSDTQYF
CDR3nt: TGTGCCAGCAGCGTCGTTAGCGGAAACGGGGGGTCAGATACGCAGTATTTT
abundance: NA
d_gene: TRBD2
v_gene: TRBV9
j_gene: TRBJ2-3

CDR3aa: CASSPFGTGVGEQFF
CDR3nt: TGTGCCAGCAGCCCGTTTGGGACAGGGGTGGGAGAGCAGTTCTTC
abundance: NA
d_gene: TRBD1
v_gene: TRBV7-8
j_gene: TRBJ2-1

CDR3aa: CASSPNNPTSGRTDTQYF
CDR3nt: TGTGCCAGCAGTCCAAATAACCCGACTAGCGGGAGAACAGATACGCAGTATTTT
abundance: few
d_gene: TRBD2
v_gene: TRBV6-6
j_gene: TRBJ2-3

CDR3aa: CASSPSVGTGGYTF
CDR3nt: TGTGCCAGCAGCCCTTCAGTGGGCACGGGGGGCTACACCTTC
abundance: NA
d_gene: NA
v_gene: TRBV11-2
j_gene: TRBJ1-2

CDR3aa: CASSLGGGEQFF
CDR3nt: TGTGCCAGCAGCTTAGGGGGGGGTGAGCAGTTCTTC
abundance: few
d_gene: NA
v_gene: TRBV13
j_gene: TRBJ2-1

CDR3aa: CSARVLGEQFF
CDR3nt: TGCAGTGCTAGAGTTCTAGGTGAGCAGTTCTTC
abundance: NA
d_gene: NA
v_gene: TRBV20-1
j_gene: TRBJ2-1

CDR3aa: CASSQDRVHEQFF
CDR3nt: TGTGCCAGCAGCCAAGACAGGGTCCATGAGCAGTTCTTC
abundance: NA
d_gene: NA
v_gene: TRBV4-2
j_gene: TRBJ2-1

CDR3aa: CASSFGGRASRTDTQYF
CDR3nt: TGTGCCAGCAGTTTTGGTGGGAGGGCCAGTAGGACAGATACGCAGTATTTT
abundance: NA
d_gene: TRBD2
v_gene: TRBV6-2/TRBV6-3
j_gene: TRBJ2-3

CDR3aa: CASSPEIRQVSGNTIYF
CDR3nt: TGTGCCAGCTCACCGGAGATAAGACAGGTTTCTGGAAACACCATATATTTT
abundance: NA
d_gene: NA
v_gene: TRBV18
j_gene: TRBJ1-3

CDR3aa: CASRGGNTEAFF
CDR3nt: TGTGCCAGCCGAGGAGGGAACACTGAAGCTTTCTTT
abundance: NA
d_gene: NA
v_gene: TRBV7-9
j_gene: TRBJ1-1

CDR3aa: CATGLAGAETQYF
CDR3nt: TGCGCCACGGGGCTAGCGGGGGCCGAGACCCAGTACTTC
abundance: NA
d_gene: TRBD2
v_gene: TRBV10-2
j_gene: TRBJ2-5

CDR3aa: CASSLAGGSTDTQYF
CDR3nt: TGTGCCAGCAGCTTGGCCGGGGGAAGCACAGATACGCAGTATTTT
abundance: few
d_gene: NA
v_gene: TRBV5-6
j_gene: TRBJ2-3

CDR3aa: CASSLSIREKLFF
CDR3nt: TGTGCCAGCAGCTTGTCCATCCGGGAAAAACTGTTTTTT
abundance: NA
d_gene: NA
v_gene: TRBV5-4
j_gene: TRBJ1-4

CDR3aa: CASSYGLSTDTQYF
CDR3nt: TGTGCCAGTAGTTACGGACTTAGCACAGATACGCAGTATTTT
abundance: NA
d_gene: NA
v_gene: TRBV19
j_gene: TRBJ2-3

CDR3aa: CATHQSRRDGYTF
CDR3nt: TGTGCCACTCACCAGAGTCGGCGGGACGGCTACACCTTC
abundance: few
d_gene: NA
v_gene: TRBV28
j_gene: TRBJ1-2

CDR3aa: CAARLAGEEDTQYF
CDR3nt: TGTGCCGCCCGACTAGCGGGAGAGGAAGATACGCAGTATTTT
abundance: few
d_gene: TRBD2
v_gene: TRBV24-1
j_gene: TRBJ2-3

CDR3aa: CASTGHPNTEAFF
CDR3nt: TGTGCCAGCACCGGACATCCGAACACTGAAGCTTTCTTT
abundance: NA
d_gene: NA
v_gene: TRBV7-9
j_gene: TRBJ1-1

CDR3aa: CASSVVPGGTGELFF
CDR3nt: TGTGCCAGCAGCGTAGTCCCAGGGGGCACCGGGGAGCTGTTTTTT
abundance: NA
d_gene: TRBD1
v_gene: TRBV9
j_gene: TRBJ2-2

CDR3aa: CASSDSGSRHNEQFF
CDR3nt: TGTGCCAGCAGCGATAGCGGGAGTCGGCACAATGAGCAGTTCTTC
abundance: NA
d_gene: TRBD2
v_gene: TRBV6-5
j_gene: TRBJ2-1

CDR3aa: CASSIPAGGVTDTQYF
CDR3nt: TGTGCCAGTAGTATCCCCGCAGGGGGTGTCACAGATACGCAGTATTTT
abundance: NA
d_gene: TRBD1
v_gene: TRBV19
j_gene: TRBJ2-3

CDR3aa: CATSTGTGSGYTF
CDR3nt: TGTGCCACCAGCACAGGGACAGGGAGTGGCTACACCTTC
abundance: NA
d_gene: TRBD1
v_gene: TRBV15
j_gene: TRBJ1-2

CDR3aa: CASSPQSPGLVSGNTIYF
CDR3nt: TGTGCCAGCAGCCCCCAGAGCCCGGGTCTCGTCTCTGGAAACACCATATATTTT
abundance: NA
d_gene: NA
v_gene: TRBV7-7
j_gene: TRBJ1-3

CDR3aa: CASSPKTGTDTQYF
CDR3nt: TGTGCCAGCAGCCCGAAGACAGGCACAGATACGCAGTATTTT
abundance: NA
d_gene: NA
v_gene: TRBV4-2
j_gene: TRBJ2-3

CDR3aa: CASSFTYRGRNSPLHF
CDR3nt: TGTGCCAGCAGTTTTACATACAGGGGAAGAAATTCACCCCTCCACTTT
abundance: NA
d_gene: TRBD1
v_gene: TRBV27
j_gene: TRBJ1-6

CDR3aa: CASSPVRGRNTGELFF
CDR3nt: TGTGCCAGCAGCCCGGTACGTGGGCGGAACACCGGGGAGCTGTTTTTT
abundance: NA
d_gene: NA
v_gene: TRBV7-2
j_gene: TRBJ2-2

CDR3aa: CSVLPKGVPGELFF
CDR3nt: TGCAGCGTCCTTCCCAAGGGGGTCCCCGGGGAGCTGTTTTTT
abundance: NA
d_gene: NA
v_gene: TRBV29-1
j_gene: TRBJ2-2

CDR3aa: CASSPEIHSPLHF
CDR3nt: TGTGCCAGCAGCCCAGAAATACACTCACCCCTCCACTTT
abundance: NA
d_gene: NA
v_gene: TRBV14
j_gene: TRBJ1-6

CDR3aa: CASSLPSRGPGELFF
CDR3nt: TGTGCCAGCAGCCTTCCTTCGCGGGGCCCCGGGGAGCTGTTTTTT
abundance: NA
d_gene: NA
v_gene: TRBV3-1/TRBV3-2
j_gene: TRBJ2-2

CDR3aa: CASRRLPGETQYF
CDR3nt: TGTGCCAGCCGGCGCCTCCCCGGGGAGACCCAGTACTTC
abundance: NA
d_gene: NA
v_gene: TRBV6-5
j_gene: TRBJ2-5

CDR3aa: CASSWGGSNTEAFF
CDR3nt: TGTGCCAGCAGCTGGGGGGGGTCGAACACTGAAGCTTTCTTT
abundance: NA
d_gene: NA
v_gene: TRBV7-6
j_gene: TRBJ1-1

CDR3aa: CASRRGQNYGYTF
CDR3nt: TGTGCCAGCAGAAGGGGACAGAACTATGGCTACACCTTC
abundance: NA
d_gene: TRBD1
v_gene: TRBV6-5
j_gene: TRBJ1-2

CDR3aa: CASSPAFGQPSGYTF
CDR3nt: TGTGCCAGCAGCCCCGCCTTTGGGCAGCCATCTGGCTACACCTTC
abundance: NA
d_gene: NA
v_gene: TRBV7-3
j_gene: TRBJ1-2

CDR3aa: CSVAGTSYNEQFF
CDR3nt: TGCAGCGTTGCCGGGACTTCCTACAATGAGCAGTTCTTC
abundance: NA
d_gene: NA
v_gene: TRBV29-1
j_gene: TRBJ2-1

CDR3aa: CATSRDSDGDTGELFF
CDR3nt: TGTGCCACCAGCAGAGATTCGGACGGGGACACCGGGGAGCTGTTTTTT
abundance: NA
d_gene: NA
v_gene: TRBV15
j_gene: TRBJ2-2

CDR3aa: CASSLPLGTSLQETQYF
CDR3nt: TGTGCCAGCAGCCTACCTTTAGGGACTAGCCTCCAAGAGACCCAGTACTTC
abundance: once
d_gene: TRBD2
v_gene: TRBV3-1/TRBV3-2
j_gene: TRBJ2-5

CDR3aa: CASSLGLAGAEQFF
CDR3nt: TGTGCCAGCAGTCTAGGACTAGCGGGCGCTGAGCAGTTCTTC
abundance: NA
d_gene: TRBD2
v_gene: TRBV3-1/TRBV3-2
j_gene: TRBJ2-1

CDR3aa: CASSSIPGTGGNQPQHF
CDR3nt: TGTGCCAGCAGTTCCATACCCGGGACAGGGGGCAATCAGCCCCAGCATTTT
abundance: NA
d_gene: TRBD1
v_gene: TRBV27
j_gene: TRBJ1-5

CDR3aa: CASRSGIRTDTQYF
CDR3nt: TGTGCCAGTAGAAGCGGGATCCGCACAGATACGCAGTATTTT
abundance: NA
d_gene: TRBD2
v_gene: TRBV19
j_gene: TRBJ2-3

CDR3aa: CASSPLAGGTDTQYF
CDR3nt: TGTGCCAGCAGCCCCCTAGCGGGAGGAACAGATACGCAGTATTTT
abundance: NA
d_gene: TRBD2
v_gene: TRBV7-6
j_gene: TRBJ2-3

CDR3aa: CASSPTGNQPQHF
CDR3nt: TGTGCCAGCAGTCCGACAGGTAATCAGCCCCAGCATTTT
abundance: once
d_gene: NA
v_gene: TRBV6-5
j_gene: TRBJ1-5

CDR3aa: CASSDGEGGTDTQYF
CDR3nt: TGTGCCAGCAGTGACGGGGAAGGGGGCACAGATACGCAGTATTTT
abundance: few
d_gene: NA
v_gene: TRBV6-4
j_gene: TRBJ2-3

CDR3aa: CASKTDGGSNQPQHF
CDR3nt: TGTGCCAGCAAGACGGACGGAGGTAGCAATCAGCCCCAGCATTTT
abundance: NA
d_gene: NA
v_gene: TRBV6-5
j_gene: TRBJ1-5

CDR3aa: CASSNRGRNQPQHF
CDR3nt: TGTGCCAGCAGCAACAGGGGACGGAATCAGCCCCAGCATTTT
abundance: NA
d_gene: TRBD1
v_gene: TRBV7-2
j_gene: TRBJ1-5

CDR3aa: CASSLERSSYNEQFF
CDR3nt: TGTGCCAGCAGCCTCGAGCGGAGCTCCTACAATGAGCAGTTCTTC
abundance: NA
d_gene: NA
v_gene: TRBV5-8
j_gene: TRBJ2-1

CDR3aa: CASSQCRRQQFNSPLHF
CDR3nt: TGCGCCAGCAGTCAATGCCGACGACAACAATTTAATTCACCCCTCCACTTT
abundance: NA
d_gene: NA
v_gene: TRBV23-1
j_gene: TRBJ1-6

CDR3aa: CASGQKSGRVYDEQFF
CDR3nt: TGTGCCAGCGGCCAAAAGAGCGGGAGGGTATACGATGAGCAGTTCTTC
abundance: NA
d_gene: TRBD2
v_gene: TRBV9
j_gene: TRBJ2-1

CDR3aa: CAINAVQGNEQFF
CDR3nt: TGTGCCATCAACGCAGTCCAGGGCAATGAGCAGTTCTTC
abundance: NA
d_gene: NA
v_gene: TRBV10-3
j_gene: TRBJ2-1

CDR3aa: CASSLQGLGSPLHF
CDR3nt: TGTGCCAGCAGTTTACAGGGACTGGGATCACCCCTCCACTTT
abundance: NA
d_gene: NA
v_gene: TRBV27
j_gene: TRBJ1-6

CDR3aa: CACDPSRGSPLHF
CDR3nt: TGTGCCTGCGACCCGTCTAGGGGTTCACCCCTCCACTTT
abundance: NA
d_gene: NA
v_gene: TRBV30
j_gene: TRBJ1-6

CDR3aa: CASSSRLSSYNSPLHF
CDR3nt: TGTGCCAGCAGTTCCAGGCTCAGCTCCTATAATTCACCCCTCCACTTT
abundance: NA
d_gene: NA
v_gene: TRBV28
j_gene: TRBJ1-6